The T cell receptor beta chain described here comes from a study of OX40 agonist ivuxolimab in advanced cancers. Sequencing was performed with immunoSEQ multiplex PCR; in TCRdb, only in-frame clones are kept and a portion is missing. The table shows approximately 69,000 clones, with approximately 94% occurring only once. Specimen: CD4+ or CD8+ T cells sorted from blood, collected in a trial of the OX40 agonist ivuxolimab. The TCR was taken from an adult with an advanced solid tumor such as melanoma, head and neck, liver or kidney cancer.

The CDR3 sequence is CAAGTSGAYEQYF. For the CDR3, the DNA is TGTGCCGCCGGGACTAGCGGGGCCTACGAGCAGTACTTC. This chain joins TRBV19 and TRBJ2-7; 13 bases match TRBD2. The ends lost 11 bases at V and 2 bases at J; junction bases unmatched: 3. CDR1 and CDR2 (germline): LNHDA, SQIVND (reference sequence). The CDR3 runs 13 residues.